Given below is one TCR beta chain in context. These data come from a study of tissue T cells after allogeneic stem cell transplantation. Whole-study context: Smaller viable blood or marrow samples skipped sorting for direct DNA extraction.

Method: immunoSEQ multiplex PCR; TCRdb's copy keeps in-frame clones and lacks some. The data hold 25,000 to 30,000 clones, with around 86% observed a single time. The germline gives CDR1 SGHTA, CDR2 FQGTGA. This CDR3 spans 17 amino acids. Germline trimming cut 5 bases from V and 0 bases from J; bases unmatched to any gene: 6. The sample consisted of blood, taken before transplantation. The clonotype comes from a woman aged 18-55 years who later had graft-versus-host disease after an allogeneic stem cell transplant. This rearrangement joins TRBV7-3 to TRBJ2-1; TRBD2 matches 11 bases. The CDR3 DNA is TGTGCCAGCAGCCCCAGCCTAGCGGGGGGCTCCTACAATGAGCAGTTCTTC. Protein: CASSPSLAGGSYNEQFF.